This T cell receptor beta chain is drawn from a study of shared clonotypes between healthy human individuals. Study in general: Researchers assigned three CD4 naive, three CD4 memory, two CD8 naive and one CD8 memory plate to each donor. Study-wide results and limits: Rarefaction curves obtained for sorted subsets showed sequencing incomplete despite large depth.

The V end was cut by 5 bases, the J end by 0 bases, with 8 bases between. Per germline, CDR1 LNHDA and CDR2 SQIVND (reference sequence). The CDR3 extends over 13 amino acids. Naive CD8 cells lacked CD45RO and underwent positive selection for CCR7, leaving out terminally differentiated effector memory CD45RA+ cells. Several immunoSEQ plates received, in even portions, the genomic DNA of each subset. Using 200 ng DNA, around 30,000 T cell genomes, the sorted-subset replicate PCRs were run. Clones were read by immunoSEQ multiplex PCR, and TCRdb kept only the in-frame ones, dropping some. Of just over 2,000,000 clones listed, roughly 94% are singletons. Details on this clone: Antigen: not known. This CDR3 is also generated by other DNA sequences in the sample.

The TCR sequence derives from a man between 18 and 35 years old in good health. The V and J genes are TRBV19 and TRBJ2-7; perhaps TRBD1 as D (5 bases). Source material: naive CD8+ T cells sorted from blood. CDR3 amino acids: CASSLGPSYEQYF. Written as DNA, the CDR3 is TGTGCCAGTAGTCTGGGGCCCTCCTACGAGCAGTACTTC.